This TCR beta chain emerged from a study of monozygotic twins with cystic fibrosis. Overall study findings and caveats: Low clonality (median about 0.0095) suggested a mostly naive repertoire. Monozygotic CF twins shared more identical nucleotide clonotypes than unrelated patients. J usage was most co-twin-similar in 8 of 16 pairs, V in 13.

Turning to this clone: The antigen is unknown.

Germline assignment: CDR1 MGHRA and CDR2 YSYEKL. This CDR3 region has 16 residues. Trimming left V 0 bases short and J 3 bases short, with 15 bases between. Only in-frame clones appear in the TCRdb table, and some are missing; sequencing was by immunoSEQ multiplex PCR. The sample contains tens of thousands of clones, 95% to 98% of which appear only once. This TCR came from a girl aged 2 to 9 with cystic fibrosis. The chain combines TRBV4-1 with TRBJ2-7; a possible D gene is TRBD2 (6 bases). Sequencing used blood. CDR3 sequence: CASSQESAAGLYEQYF. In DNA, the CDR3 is TGCGCCAGCAGCCAAGAATCGGCAGCGGGCCTCTACGAGCAGTACTTC.